The present T cell receptor beta chain was sequenced within a study of blood T cell repertoires in COVID-19 (dated by TCRdb to the early 2020s). In terms of the full investigation: Samples covering the acute and convalescent phases of COVID-19 were provided by collaborators in the United States, Italy and Spain. The prospective study material was composed of cDNA or gDNA derived from T cells, B-cell-depleted T cells, or PBMCs. The dataset comprised deeply sampled blood TCRbeta repertoires from subjects exposed to, actively infected with, or recovered from COVID-19. The repertoires were made available in a free public database intended to serve as a resource for research on the immune response to SARS-CoV-2. The samples were drawn from the first 160 participants of the ongoing ImmuneRACE study and from 950 to 1,500 subjects provided by 6 global collaborators. The sample metadata nearly always contained a de-identified subject ID, COVID-19 status, age in years and sex. Where available, HLA class I and class II types were obtained from metadata supplied by the sample provider rather than from assay-based typing. Overall results and qualifications from the work: The quantity of clinical and demographic metadata differed by source and by participant and was supplied without curation.

Concerning this clone: This clone's antigen is unknown. No base qualities exist here, and no much larger clone lies one base off it.

A second Seattle source provided samples from volunteer blood donors who had recovered from COVID-19. Whole blood was collected in K2EDTA tubes by collaborating institutions according to the institutions' own protocols. For TCRbeta analysis, collaborator samples were shipped as frozen whole blood, as isolated PBMCs, or as DNA extracted from either sample type. Relative to germline, V is 5 bases shorter and J is 6 bases shorter, with 10 bases between their ends. The cysteine opens and the phenylalanine closes a CDR3 of 12 amino acids. Left in the record is the CDR3 DNA by itself, 36 bases read in frame from the first base. The germline V gene yields ENHRY for CDR1 and SYGVKD for CDR2. The immunoSEQ Assay, a bias-controlled multiplex PCR, was used to amplify TCRbeta CDR3 regions from genomic DNA. The paper's processing steps were these. The number of nucleated cells in each sample was estimated by amplification of reference gene primers within the assay. To quantify the absolute abundance of each unique TCRbeta CDR3 rearrangement, sequence reads were collapsed and filtered. For each sample, productive Simpson clonality was calculated as the square root of Simpson's diversity index over productive rearrangements. Imported from immuneACCESS, the table was reduced by TCRdb to in-frame sequences with V and J called. These copies leave out some clones; in studies compared against another copy, an unresolved V gene accounts for under half, and the cause of the remainder is not known. For V, J and clone size, that table is used; D and trimming come from the DNA. Within this sample are hundreds of thousands of clones, with 88% of them counted one time only. The ten top clones hold roughly 6.9% of the sample.

The source is a woman in her 30s who had recovered from COVID-19. Material: peripheral blood. Here the chain combines TRBV10-3 and TRBJ1-2; perhaps TRBD1 is the D gene, with 5 bases matching. CDR3 region: CAISTLRDGYTF. The DNA is as follows: TGTGCCATCAGTACGCTCAGGGATGGCTACACCTTC.